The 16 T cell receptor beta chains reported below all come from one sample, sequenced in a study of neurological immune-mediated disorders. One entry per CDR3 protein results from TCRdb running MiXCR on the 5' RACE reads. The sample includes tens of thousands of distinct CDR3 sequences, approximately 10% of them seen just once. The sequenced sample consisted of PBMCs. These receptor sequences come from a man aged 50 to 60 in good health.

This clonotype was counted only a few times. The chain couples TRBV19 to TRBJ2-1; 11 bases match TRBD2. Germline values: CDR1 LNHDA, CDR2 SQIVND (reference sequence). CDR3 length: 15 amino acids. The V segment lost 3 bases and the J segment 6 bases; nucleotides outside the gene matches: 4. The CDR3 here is CASSILAGGLNEQFF. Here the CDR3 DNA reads TGTGCCAGTAGTATTCTAGCGGGGGGCCTCAATGAGCAGTTCTTC.

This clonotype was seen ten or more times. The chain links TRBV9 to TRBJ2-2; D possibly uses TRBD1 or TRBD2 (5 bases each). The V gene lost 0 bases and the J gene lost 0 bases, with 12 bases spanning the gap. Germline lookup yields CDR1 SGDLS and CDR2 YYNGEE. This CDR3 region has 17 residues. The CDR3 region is CASSVGYLGANTGELFF. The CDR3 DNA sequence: TGTGCCAGCAGCGTAGGCTACCTGGGGGCGAACACCGGGGAGCTGTTTTTT.

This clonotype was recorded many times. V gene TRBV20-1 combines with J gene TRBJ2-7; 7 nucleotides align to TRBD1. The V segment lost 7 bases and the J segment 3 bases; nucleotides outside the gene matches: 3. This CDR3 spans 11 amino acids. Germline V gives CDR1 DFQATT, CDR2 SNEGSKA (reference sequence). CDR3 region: CSVSGGYEQYF. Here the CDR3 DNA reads TGCAGTGTCTCAGGGGGCTACGAGCAGTACTTC.

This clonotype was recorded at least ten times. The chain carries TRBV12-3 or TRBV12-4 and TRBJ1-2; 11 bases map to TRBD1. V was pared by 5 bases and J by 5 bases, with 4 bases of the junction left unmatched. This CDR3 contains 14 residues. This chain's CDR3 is CASSAGTGGYGYTF. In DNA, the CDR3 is TGTGCCAGCAGTGCCGGGACAGGGGGATATGGCTACACCTTC.

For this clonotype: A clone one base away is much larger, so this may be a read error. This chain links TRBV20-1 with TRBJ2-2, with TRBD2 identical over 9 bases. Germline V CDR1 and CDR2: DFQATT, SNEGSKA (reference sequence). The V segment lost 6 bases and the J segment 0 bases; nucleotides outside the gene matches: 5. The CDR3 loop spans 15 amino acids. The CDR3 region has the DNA TGCAGTGCCACGACTAGCGGATCGAACACCGGGGAGCTGTTTTTT. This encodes CSATTSGSNTGELFF.

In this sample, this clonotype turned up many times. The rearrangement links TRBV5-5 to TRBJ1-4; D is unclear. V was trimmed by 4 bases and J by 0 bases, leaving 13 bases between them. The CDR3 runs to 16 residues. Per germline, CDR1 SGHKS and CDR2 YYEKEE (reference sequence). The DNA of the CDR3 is TGTGCCAGCAGCCCAGAGAGGGTTTCAACTAATGAAAAACTGTTTTTT. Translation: CASSPERVSTNEKLFF.

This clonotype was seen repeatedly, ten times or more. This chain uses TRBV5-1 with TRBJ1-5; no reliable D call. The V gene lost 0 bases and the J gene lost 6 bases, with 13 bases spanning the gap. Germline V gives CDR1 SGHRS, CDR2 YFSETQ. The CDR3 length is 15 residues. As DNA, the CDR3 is TGCGCCAGCAGCTTGGATTCGGGAGACGGTCAGCCCCAGCATTTT. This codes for CASSLDSGDGQPQHF.

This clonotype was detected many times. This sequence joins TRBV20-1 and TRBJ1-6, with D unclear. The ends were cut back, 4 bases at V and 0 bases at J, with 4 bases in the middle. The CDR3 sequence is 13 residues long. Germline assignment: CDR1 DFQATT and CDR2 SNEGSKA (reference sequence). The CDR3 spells CSAKSSYNSPLHF. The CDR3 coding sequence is TGCAGTGCTAAGAGCTCCTATAATTCACCCCTCCACTTT.

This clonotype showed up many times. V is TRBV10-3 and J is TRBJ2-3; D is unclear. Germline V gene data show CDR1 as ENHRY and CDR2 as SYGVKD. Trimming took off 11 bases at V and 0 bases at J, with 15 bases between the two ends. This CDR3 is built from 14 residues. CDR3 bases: TGTGCCGCCAGTCCGGGTTCTAGCACAGATACGCAGTATTTT. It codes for CAASPGSSTDTQYF.

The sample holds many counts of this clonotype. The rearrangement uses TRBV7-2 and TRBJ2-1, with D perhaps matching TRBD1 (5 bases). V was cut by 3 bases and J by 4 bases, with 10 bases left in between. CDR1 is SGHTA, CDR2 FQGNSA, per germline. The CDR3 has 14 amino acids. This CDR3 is CASSFDRRYNEQFF. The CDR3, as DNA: TGTGCCAGCAGCTTCGACAGAAGATACAATGAGCAGTTCTTC.

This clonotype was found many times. The CDR3 region is CASSLDGGRADTQYF. CDR3 bases: TGCGCCAGCAGCTTGGACGGCGGGAGAGCAGATACGCAGTATTTT. The chain has TRBV5-1 and TRBJ2-3, with 7 bases aligning to TRBD2. With 0 bases clipped from V and 4 bases from J, the junction kept 5 bases outside the gene matches. Germline V gene sequence: CDR1 SGHRS, CDR2 YFSETQ. The CDR3 length is 15 residues.

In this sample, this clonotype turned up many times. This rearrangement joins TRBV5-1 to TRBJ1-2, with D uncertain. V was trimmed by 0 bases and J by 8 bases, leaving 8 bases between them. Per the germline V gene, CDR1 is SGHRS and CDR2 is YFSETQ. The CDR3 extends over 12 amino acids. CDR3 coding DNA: TGCGCCAGCAGCTTGGAAGGGTTAGGCTACACCTTC. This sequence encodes CASSLEGLGYTF.

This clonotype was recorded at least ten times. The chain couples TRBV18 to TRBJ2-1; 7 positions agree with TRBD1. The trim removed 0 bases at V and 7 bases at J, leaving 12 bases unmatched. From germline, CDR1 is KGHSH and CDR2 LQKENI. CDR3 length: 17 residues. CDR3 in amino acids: CASSPPGSAGGMNEQFF. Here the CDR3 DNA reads TGTGCCAGCTCACCACCTGGGTCCGCAGGGGGTATGAATGAGCAGTTCTTC.

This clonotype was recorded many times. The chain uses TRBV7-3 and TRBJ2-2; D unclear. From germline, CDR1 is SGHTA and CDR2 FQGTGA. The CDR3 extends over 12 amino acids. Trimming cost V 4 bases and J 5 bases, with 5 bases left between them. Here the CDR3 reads CASSSKTGELFF. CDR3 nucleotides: TGTGCCAGCAGCTCAAAAACCGGGGAGCTGTTTTTT.

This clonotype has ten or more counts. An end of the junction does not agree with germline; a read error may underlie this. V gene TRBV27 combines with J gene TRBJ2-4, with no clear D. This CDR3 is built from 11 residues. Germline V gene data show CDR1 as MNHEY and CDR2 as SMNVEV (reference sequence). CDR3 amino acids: CASSLKGPADF. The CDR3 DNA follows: TGTGCCAGCAGTTTAAAGGGCCCCGCGGACTTC.

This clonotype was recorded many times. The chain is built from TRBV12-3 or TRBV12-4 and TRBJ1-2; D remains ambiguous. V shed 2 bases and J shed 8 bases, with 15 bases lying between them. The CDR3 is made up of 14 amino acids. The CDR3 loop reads CASSLTLVMIGYTF. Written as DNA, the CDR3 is TGTGCCAGCAGTTTAACTCTGGTCATGATAGGCTACACCTTC.